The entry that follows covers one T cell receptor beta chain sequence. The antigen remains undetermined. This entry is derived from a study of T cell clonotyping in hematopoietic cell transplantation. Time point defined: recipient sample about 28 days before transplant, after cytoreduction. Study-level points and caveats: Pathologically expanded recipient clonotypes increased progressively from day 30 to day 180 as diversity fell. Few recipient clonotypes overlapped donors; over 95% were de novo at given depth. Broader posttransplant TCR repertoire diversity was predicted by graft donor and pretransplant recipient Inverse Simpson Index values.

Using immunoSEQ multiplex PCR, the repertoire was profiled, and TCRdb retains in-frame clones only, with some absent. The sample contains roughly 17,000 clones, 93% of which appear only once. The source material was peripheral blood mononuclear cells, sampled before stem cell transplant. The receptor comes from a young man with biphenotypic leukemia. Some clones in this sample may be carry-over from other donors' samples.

CDR3 DNA: TGTGCCAGCAGCTTCGGACAGGGGGTGACCGGGGAGCTGTTTTTT. Its translation: CASSFGQGVTGELFF. The V and J genes are TRBV5-4 and TRBJ2-2; 10 nucleotides line up with TRBD1. This CDR3 contains 15 residues. V was clipped by 2 bases and J by 5 bases; unmatched bases: 3. Germline loops: CDR1 SGHNT, CDR2 YYREEE (reference sequence).